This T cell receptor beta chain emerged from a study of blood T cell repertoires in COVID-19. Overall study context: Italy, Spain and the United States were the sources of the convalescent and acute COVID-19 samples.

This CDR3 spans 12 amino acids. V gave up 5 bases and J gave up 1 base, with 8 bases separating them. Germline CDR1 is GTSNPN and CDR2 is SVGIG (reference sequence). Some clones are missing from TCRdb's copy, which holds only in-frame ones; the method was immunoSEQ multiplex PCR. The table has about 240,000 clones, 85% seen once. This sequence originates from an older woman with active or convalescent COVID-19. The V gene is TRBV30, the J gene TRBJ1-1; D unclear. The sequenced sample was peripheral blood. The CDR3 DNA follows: TGTGCCTGGCACAGTGGGAACACTGAAGCTTTCTTT. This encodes CAWHSGNTEAFF.